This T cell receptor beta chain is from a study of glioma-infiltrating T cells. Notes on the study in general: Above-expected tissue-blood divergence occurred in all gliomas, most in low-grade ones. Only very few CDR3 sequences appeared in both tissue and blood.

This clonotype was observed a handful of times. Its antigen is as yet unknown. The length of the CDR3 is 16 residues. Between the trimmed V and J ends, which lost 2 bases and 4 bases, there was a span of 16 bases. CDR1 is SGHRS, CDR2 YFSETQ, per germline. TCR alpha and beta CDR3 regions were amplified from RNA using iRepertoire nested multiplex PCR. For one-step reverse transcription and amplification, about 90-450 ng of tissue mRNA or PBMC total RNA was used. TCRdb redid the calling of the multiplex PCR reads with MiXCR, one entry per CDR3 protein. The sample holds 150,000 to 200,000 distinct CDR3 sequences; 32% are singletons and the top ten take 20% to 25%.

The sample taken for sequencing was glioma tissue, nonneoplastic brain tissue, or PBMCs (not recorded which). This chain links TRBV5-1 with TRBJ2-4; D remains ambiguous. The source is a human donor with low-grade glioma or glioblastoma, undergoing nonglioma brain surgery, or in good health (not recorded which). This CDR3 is CASSFGLSPRKNIQYF. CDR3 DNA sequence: TGCGCCAGCAGCTTTGGCCTTTCGCCCCGAAAAAACATTCAGTACTTC.